Presented here are 31 T cell receptor beta chains from one specimen sequenced in a study of shared clonotypes between healthy human individuals. Libraries were prepared by immunoSEQ multiplex PCR; TCRdb keeps only in-frame clonotypes and omits some of them. Altogether roughly 2 million clones are present, roughly 95% being singletons, with the ten largest covering 0.13%. Sample: naive CD4+ T cells sorted from blood. This sample's subset: CD45RA+ positively selected. These receptors all come from a young man in good health.

To note about this clone: A much larger clone lies one base from this, so it may be a read error. CDR3 amino acids: CASSEGASLARDEQCF. The CDR3 coding sequence is TGTGCCAGCAGTGAAGGGGCAAGTTTGGCGAGGGACGAGCAGTGCTTC. V is TRBV2 and J is TRBJ2-7; D may correspond to TRBD1 or TRBD2 (5 bases each). Germline CDR1 and CDR2: SNHLY and FYNNEI. The CDR3 has 16 amino acids.

This chain joins TRBV11-2 and TRBJ1-1; tentatively, D is TRBD1 (5 bases). The CDR3 is 15 residues long. Trimming removed 0 bases at V and 0 bases at J, with 8 bases between. CDR1 SGHAT and CDR2 FQNNGV come from the germline V gene. The CDR3 protein is CASSLDGGLNTEAFF. CDR3 sequence (DNA): TGTGCCAGCAGCTTAGATGGGGGGTTGAACACTGAAGCTTTCTTT.

This chain connects TRBV18 to TRBJ2-2, with 9 bases that match TRBD2. Germline V gene lookup returns CDR1 KGHSH and CDR2 LQKENI. J was trimmed by 8 bases and V by 3 bases; bases with no gene match: 7. The length of the CDR3 is 15 residues. CDR3 DNA sequence: TGTGCCAGCTCACCCTTAGCGGGAGCTTCGGGGGAGCTGTTTTTT. Amino acids: CASSPLAGASGELFF.

This clone has a single count. The chain employs TRBV7-8 and TRBJ2-2; D is perhaps TRBD1 or TRBD2 (5 bases each). Germline lookup yields CDR1 SGHVS and CDR2 FQNEAQ. The CDR3 loop spans 17 amino acids. Trimming shortened V by 3 bases and J by 1 base, and 15 bases separated the two germline ends. The CDR3 sequence is CASSFRPGTWNTGELFF. The CDR3 bases are TGTGCCAGCAGCTTCCGTCCCGGGACGTGGAACACCGGGGAGCTGTTTTTT. The variable domain in full, with the rest retrieved from reference TRBV7-8 and TRBJ2-2, is GAGVSQSPRYKVAKRGQDVALRCDPISGHVSLFWYQQALGQGPEFLTYFQNEAQLDKSGLPSDRFFAERPEGSVSTLKIQRTQQEDSAVYLCASSFRPGTWNTGELFFGEGSRLTVL.

The J gene is TRBJ1-2, the V gene TRBV7-9; D uncertain. The germline V gene encodes CDR1 SEHNR and CDR2 FQNEAQ (reference sequence). The V gene lost 2 bases and the J gene lost 8 bases, with 9 bases spanning the gap. This CDR3 region has 12 residues. CDR3 nucleotides: TGTGCCAGCAGCTTAATGGGAGAGGGCTACACCTTC. Protein product: CASSLMGEGYTF. The entire variable domain, with the rest obtained from reference TRBV7-9 and TRBJ1-2, is as follows: DTGVSQNPRHKITKRGQNVTFRCDPISEHNRLYWYRQTLGQGPEFLTYFQNEAQLEKSRLLSDRFSAERPKGSFSTLEIQRTEQGDSAMYLCASSLMGEGYTFGSGTRLTVV.

The chain carries TRBV2 and TRBJ2-2; D gene ambiguous. The CDR3 spans 15 residues. Trimming took off 7 bases at V and 2 bases at J, with 14 bases between the two ends. Germline CDR1 SNHLY, CDR2 FYNNEI. CDR3 residues: CASTPGRVNTGELFF. DNA of the CDR3: TGTGCCAGCACCCCAGGCCGAGTCAACACCGGGGAGCTGTTTTTT.

This chain connects TRBV10-1 to TRBJ2-7; TRBD2 might be the D (5 bases). The germline V gene encodes CDR1 WNHNN and CDR2 SYGVQD (reference sequence). The V gene lost 2 bases and the J gene lost 3 bases, with 11 bases spanning the gap. This CDR3 comprises 14 residues. The CDR3 DNA is TGCGCCAGCAGTGAGGAGTTGGGGAGCTACGAGCAGTACTTC. Protein sequence: CASSEELGSYEQYF.

The gene calls are TRBV5-1 and TRBJ1-1, with D possibly matching TRBD1 (5 bases). The CDR3 is 14 residues long. Germline assignment: CDR1 SGHRS and CDR2 YFSETQ. V lost 2 bases and J lost 1, with 9 bases in between. The CDR3 loop reads CASSLMDKNTEAFF. DNA for the CDR3: TGCGCCAGCAGCTTAATGGACAAGAACACTGAAGCTTTCTTT. The variable domain in full, completed from reference TRBV5-1 and TRBJ1-1, reads KAGVTQTPRYLIKTRGQQVTLSCSPISGHRSVSWYQQTPGQGLQFLFEYFSETQRNKGNFPGRFSGRQFSNSRSEMNVSTLELGDSALYLCASSLMDKNTEAFFGQGTRLTVV.

DNA of the CDR3: TGTGCCAGCAGTTTGGGGGGTCTGAGCAATCAGCCCCAGCATTTT. It specifies CASSLGGLSNQPQHF. J is TRBJ1-5 and V is TRBV28, with a tentative D call TRBD1 (5 bases). Between the trimmed V and J ends, which lost 3 bases and 1 base, there was a span of 10 bases. From germline, CDR1 is MDHEN and CDR2 SYDVKM. The CDR3 loop spans 15 amino acids.

V usage is TRBV30 and J usage is TRBJ1-2, with TRBD1 identical over 9 bases. This CDR3 region has 15 residues. V was pared by 5 bases and J by 1 base, with 8 bases of the junction left unmatched. Germline V CDR1 and CDR2: GTSNPN, SVGIG (reference sequence). The CDR3 is CAWEGTGRGNYGYTF. CDR3 sequence (DNA): TGTGCCTGGGAAGGGACAGGGCGGGGTAACTATGGCTACACCTTC.

About this clone: A much larger clonotype is one base distant, so this may be a read error. J is TRBJ2-7 and V is TRBV13, with 8 bases that match TRBD1. Germline CDR1 is PRHDT and CDR2 is FYEKMQ (reference sequence). The CDR3 contains 17 residues. The V and J ends lost 3 bases and 2 bases, in that order; junction bases with no gene match: 12. Written as DNA, the CDR3 is TGTGCCAGCAGCTTCGATTGGAGACAGGGGTATACCTACGAGCAGTACTTC. It translates to CASSFDWRQGYTYEQYF.

The V gene is TRBV6-5, the J gene TRBJ1-4, with D perhaps matching TRBD1 (6 bases). The CDR3 has 15 amino acids. The germline gives CDR1 MNHEY, CDR2 SVGAGI. Trimming took off 2 bases at V and 8 bases at J, with 15 bases between the two ends. The CDR3 protein is CASSYSSGGREKLFF. As DNA, the CDR3 is TGTGCCAGCAGTTACAGCAGCGGGGGCCGGGAAAAACTGTTTTTT.

Note on this clone: The sample holds other DNA sequences that translate to the same CDR3. This chain links TRBV6-1 with TRBJ1-6; maybe TRBD1 (5 bases). CDR3 size: 15 residues. The germline CDR1 and CDR2 sequences are MNHNS and SASEGT. V was shortened by 3 bases and J by 1 base, with 7 bases between the two germline ends. The chain's CDR3 is CASSEGGSYNSPLHF. In DNA form, the CDR3 reads TGTGCCAGCAGTGAGGGGGGATCCTATAATTCACCCCTCCACTTT.

The rearrangement links TRBV5-4 to TRBJ1-1; 7 bases map to TRBD1. Germline V gene sequence: CDR1 SGHNT, CDR2 YYREEE (reference sequence). The CDR3 sequence is 13 residues long. Trimming removed 3 bases from V and 6 bases from J; junction bases left unmatched: 5. CDR3 bases: TGTGCCAGCAGCTCCGGACAGGCTTCTGAAGCTTTCTTT. Translated: CASSSGQASEAFF.

The CDR3 coding sequence is TGTGCCAGCAGCTCCCTCGCGGGCCCCCACTCTGGAAACACCATATATTTT. Its protein product is CASSSLAGPHSGNTIYF. The chain has TRBV5-5 and TRBJ1-3; D unresolved. V was cut by 3 bases and J by 0 bases, with 16 bases left in between. Germline CDR1 reads SGHKS; CDR2 reads YYEKEE (reference sequence). The CDR3 runs to 17 residues.

A word on this clone: Other nucleotide sequences in the sample specify the same CDR3. V and J are TRBV4-1 and TRBJ1-6; 8 bases map to TRBD1. CDR3 size: 15 residues. The junction had 5 bases not matched to a gene; V was cut back by 3 bases and J by 7 bases. Germline CDR1 is MGHRA and CDR2 is YSYEKL. CDR3: CASSQDRVGNSPLHF. The CDR3 nucleotides are TGCGCCAGCAGCCAGGACAGGGTGGGGAATTCACCCCTCCACTTT.

The rearrangement links TRBV19 to TRBJ2-1; D is ambiguous. This CDR3 is 16 amino acids long. The V end lost 6 bases, the J end lost 4 bases, and 19 bases lay between the germline ends. Germline CDR1 LNHDA, CDR2 SQIVND (reference sequence). CDR3 in DNA: TGTGCCAGTAGCCCACCCCCTGGGTGGAGTTACAATGAGCAGTTCTTC. Amino acids: CASSPPPGWSYNEQFF.

The chain employs TRBV27 and TRBJ2-1; 8 bases are a match to TRBD1. V lost 5 bases and J lost 0; bases outside the gene matches: 12. The V gene's germline CDR1 is MNHEY and CDR2 SMNVEV (reference sequence). The CDR3 loop spans 18 amino acids. The DNA of the CDR3 is TGTGCCAGCAGTCCCCCCCGGGACAGGCAGAGCTCCTACAATGAGCAGTTCTTC. The encoded protein is CASSPPRDRQSSYNEQFF.

The V call is TRBV7-2, the J call TRBJ2-2; possibly TRBD1 for D (6 bases). CDR1 and CDR2 from the germline V gene are SGHTA and FQGNSA. With 5 bases removed from V and 7 bases from J, the gap between germline ends came to 14 bases. The CDR3 spans 14 residues. CDR3 DNA sequence: TGTGCCAGCAGCCCGGACAGACTCTACGGGGAGCTGTTTTTT. Its protein product is CASSPDRLYGELFF.

Notes on this clone: Other DNA variants within this sample encode the same CDR3. The V call is TRBV7-9, the J call TRBJ1-2, with TRBD1 as a possible D gene (5 bases). The CDR3 runs 13 residues. V lost 1 base and J 3 bases, leaving 6 bases between the germline ends. Looked up from germline, CDR1 is SEHNR and CDR2 is FQNEAQ (reference sequence). The CDR3 loop is CASSLGGDYGYTF. CDR3 DNA sequence: TGTGCCAGCAGCTTAGGGGGCGACTATGGCTACACCTTC.

The chain carries TRBV10-3 and TRBJ2-7; D is perhaps TRBD1 (6 bases). The CDR3 is made up of 14 amino acids. V lost 4 bases and J lost 0, with 10 bases in between. Germline V gene sequence: CDR1 ENHRY, CDR2 SYGVKD. This CDR3 is CAISGQQGSYEQYF. CDR3 bases: TGTGCCATCAGTGGGCAACAGGGCTCCTACGAGCAGTACTTC.

This clone was recorded only once. The chain combines TRBV10-3 with TRBJ1-2; D is ambiguous. This CDR3 spans 11 amino acids. V dropped 2 bases and J dropped 8 bases, with 6 bases sitting between them. Germline-derived CDR1 and CDR2 are ENHRY and SYGVKD. CDR3 DNA: TGTGCCATCAGTGAGGCGATGGGCTACACCTTC. Translating gives CAISEAMGYTF.

V and J are TRBV18 and TRBJ1-6, with D unresolved. The CDR3 contains 14 residues. V was pared by 2 bases and J by 4 bases, with 6 bases between. Germline V lookup: CDR1 KGHSH, CDR2 LQKENI. CDR3 in amino acids: CASSPEGYNSPLHF. For the CDR3, the DNA is TGTGCCAGCTCACCAGAGGGTTATAATTCACCCCTCCACTTT.

This rearrangement joins TRBV18 to TRBJ1-2; 8 nucleotides line up with TRBD1. Per the germline V gene, CDR1 is KGHSH and CDR2 is LQKENI. J lost 8 bases, V lost 0 bases, and 8 bases had no gene match. The CDR3 consists of 15 residues. CDR3 in amino acids: CASSPPTGQGRGYTF. The CDR3 DNA sequence: TGTGCCAGCTCACCACCGACAGGACAGGGTCGGGGCTACACCTTC.

Comment on this clone: It may be a read error: a sequence one base away is much more abundant. The chain has TRBV5-1 and TRBJ1-1; D might be TRBD1 (5 bases). Germline V gene lookup returns CDR1 SGHRS and CDR2 YFSETQ. The ends were cut back, 4 bases at V and 1 base at J, with 8 bases in the middle. CDR3 length equals 13 residues. The CDR3 is CASSDGQNTEAFF. CDR3 DNA: TGCGCCAGCAGCGACGGACAGAACACTGAAGCTTTCTTT. Full variable domain (rest looked up from reference TRBV5-1 and TRBJ1-1): KAGVTQTPRYLIKTRGQQVTLSCSPISGHRSVSWYQQTPGQGLQFLFEYFSETQRNKGNFPGRFSGRQFSNSRSEMNVSTLELGDSALYLCASSDGQNTEAFFGQGTRLTVV.

The chain combines TRBV25-1 with TRBJ1-2; 9 bases agree with TRBD1. The CDR3 has 16 residues. Germline loops: CDR1 MGHDK, CDR2 SYGVNS. Trimming removed 6 bases from V and 6 bases from J; junction bases left unmatched: 14. CDR3 protein: CASSPGGGTGKNGYTF. DNA of the CDR3: TGTGCCAGCAGCCCGGGCGGGGGGACAGGGAAGAATGGCTACACCTTC.

The chain employs TRBV5-1 and TRBJ2-3; D gene unclear. V was clipped by 4 bases and J by 6 bases, with 15 bases between them. This CDR3 region has 14 residues. Germline V gene data show CDR1 as SGHRS and CDR2 as YFSETQ. DNA for the CDR3: TGCGCCAGCAGCCTGAAAAAGGGCATCGATACGCAGTATTTT. Translated, it gives CASSLKKGIDTQYF.

V is TRBV4-1 and J is TRBJ2-5; D is unresolved. This CDR3 comprises 14 residues. Germline V gives CDR1 MGHRA, CDR2 YSYEKL. The V gene lost 1 base and the J gene lost 3 bases, with 9 bases spanning the gap. The CDR3 DNA is TGCGCCAGCAGCCAAGTTCACAGTAAAGAGACCCAGTACTTC. It codes for CASSQVHSKETQYF.

The V gene is TRBV10-3, the J gene TRBJ2-3; unclear D gene. The V end was cut by 7 bases, the J end by 0 bases, with 8 bases between. CDR1 ENHRY and CDR2 SYGVKD come from the germline V gene. The CDR3 loop spans 13 amino acids. CDR3: CAITEDSTDTQYF. The DNA for the CDR3 is TGTGCCATCACAGAGGATAGCACAGATACGCAGTATTTT.

This clone was seen a single time. This chain uses TRBV2 with TRBJ2-7; 8 bases map to TRBD1. V gave up 5 bases and J gave up 3 bases; unmatched junction bases: 6. In germline, CDR1 is SNHLY, CDR2 FYNNEI. The CDR3 totals 14 residues. Here the CDR3 DNA reads TGTGCCAGCAGTTCTCGGACAGGGAACTACGAGCAGTACTTC. Its protein is CASSSRTGNYEQYF.

The rearrangement joins TRBV4-3 to TRBJ2-5; D call uncertain. Germline V gene sequence: CDR1 LGHNA, CDR2 YSLEER. V was cut by 0 bases and J by 4 bases, with 6 bases left in between. The CDR3 length is 13 residues. CDR3 DNA: TGCGCCAGCAGCCAAGACGGTGGAGAGACCCAGTACTTC. It translates to CASSQDGGETQYF.